Below, 32 T cell receptor beta chains from the same sample are listed, as sequenced in a study of T cells in Graves' hyperthyroidism and ophthalmopathy. TCR beta CDR3 regions were amplified from RNA. The HTBI primer set served for first-round RT-PCR of the TCR CDR3. TCRdb re-analysed the multiplex PCR reads in MiXCR, keeping a single row per CDR3 protein. The sample lists approximately 740,000 distinct CDR3 sequences; around 15% were seen once. Material: blood. The origin of the receptors is a woman under 30 with Graves' hyperthyroidism.

This clonotype was recorded at least ten times. This chain connects TRBV20-1 to TRBJ1-2; the D gene is possibly TRBD1 (5 bases). Germline V gene sequence: CDR1 DFQATT, CDR2 SNEGSKA (reference sequence). V was clipped by 4 bases and J by 5 bases, with 17 bases between them. The CDR3 totals 14 residues. CDR3 amino acids: CSAMERAGRYGYTF. The CDR3 DNA reads as TGCAGTGCTATGGAACGGGCAGGGCGATATGGCTACACCTTC.

This clonotype was seen repeatedly, ten times or more. This chain joins TRBV5-5 and TRBJ2-2; 10 bases map to TRBD2. The germline V gene has CDR1 SGHKS and CDR2 YYEKEE (reference sequence). Trimming at V came to 4 bases and at J to 1 base, leaving 10 bases not matched to a gene. This CDR3 is built from 18 residues. CDR3 loop: CASSRAGASGGNTGELFF. CDR3 coding DNA: TGTGCCAGCAGCAGGGCGGGGGCTAGCGGGGGGAACACCGGGGAGCTGTTTTTT.

This clonotype was recorded at least ten times. The chain is built from TRBV12-3 or TRBV12-4 and TRBJ2-3; 8 positions agree with TRBD2. The CDR3 runs to 14 residues. V was pared by 6 bases and J by 0 bases, with 2 bases of the junction left unmatched. CDR3 amino acids: CASSSSGSTDTQYF. CDR3 sequence (DNA): TGTGCCAGCAGCTCTAGCGGGAGCACAGATACGCAGTATTTT.

The chain has TRBV19 and TRBJ1-1; D gene unclear. Trimming cost V 3 bases and J 11 bases, with 10 bases left between them. The CDR3 totals 11 residues. Per germline, CDR1 LNHDA and CDR2 SQIVND (reference sequence). The DNA for the CDR3 is TGTGCCAGTAGTATGAGGACTCGGGCTTTCTTT. Protein sequence: CASSMRTRAFF.

The sample holds many counts of this clonotype. The chain couples TRBV7-9 to TRBJ2-3, with 7 positions matching TRBD2. Germline-derived CDR1 and CDR2 are SEHNR and FQNEAQ (reference sequence). The CDR3 has 16 residues. The ends lost 5 bases at V and 5 bases at J; junction bases unmatched: 13. For the CDR3, the DNA is TGTGCCAGCAGCCCCCGACTGGGCGGGAGTAGAGATACGCAGTATTTT. This translates into CASSPRLGGSRDTQYF.

This clonotype showed up just a few times. This chain links TRBV25-1 with TRBJ1-6; 9 nucleotides line up with TRBD1. Germline CDR1 MGHDK, CDR2 SYGVNS. There are 15 residues in the CDR3. With 4 bases clipped from V and 8 bases from J, the junction kept 6 bases outside the gene matches. The CDR3 DNA sequence: TGTGCCAGCAGTGCCCAACAGGGGGCGGATTCACCCCTCCACTTT. Protein product: CASSAQQGADSPLHF.

The CDR3 DNA sequence: TGTGCCAGCAGCTCCCGCGCCGCGGATACGCAGTATTTT. Its translation: CASSSRAADTQYF. The gene calls are TRBV7-6 and TRBJ2-3, with D unresolved. The CDR3 is 13 amino acids. The V end was cut by 4 bases, the J end by 6 bases, with 11 bases between. CDR1 and CDR2 (germline): SGHVS, FNYEAQ.

The rearrangement links TRBV4-3 to TRBJ2-1; the D gene is possibly TRBD2 (5 bases). Germline CDR1 reads LGHNA; CDR2 reads YSLEER. V lost 3 bases, J lost 12 bases, and 15 bases lay in between. The CDR3 runs to 13 residues. The DNA of the CDR3 is TGCGCCAGCAGCCAGGATAGCGACAACCGGCAGTTCTTC. Amino acid sequence: CASSQDSDNRQFF.

This clonotype has ten or more counts. The V and J genes are TRBV3-1 and TRBJ1-2, with D unresolved. From germline, CDR1 is LGHDT and CDR2 YNNKEL (reference sequence). V lost 5 bases and J 8 bases, leaving 9 bases between the germline ends. CDR3 length: 11 amino acids. CDR3 DNA sequence: TGTGCCAGCAGCTATGGTTTAGGCTACACCTTC. Amino acids: CASSYGLGYTF.

In this sample, this clonotype turned up many times. The chain uses TRBV6-5 and TRBJ2-7; 12 nucleotides agree with TRBD1. V lost 0 bases, J lost 5 bases, and 8 bases stayed unmatched. Germline CDR1 MNHEY, CDR2 SVGAGI. This CDR3 is 17 amino acids long. CDR3 loop: CASSYSAPGQGADEQYF. The CDR3 nucleotides are TGTGCCAGCAGTTACTCAGCGCCGGGACAGGGGGCGGACGAGCAGTACTTC.

This clonotype was observed many times. The rearrangement uses TRBV13 and TRBJ2-5; TRBD1 might be the D (6 bases). Germline assignment: CDR1 PRHDT and CDR2 FYEKMQ (reference sequence). V was pared by 6 bases and J by 5 bases, with 16 bases between. This CDR3 has 14 residues. The CDR3 DNA reads as TGTGCCAGCAGGGAGATCACAGGGCAGGAGACCCAGTACTTC. Its translation is CASREITGQETQYF. Full variable domain (rest looked up from reference TRBV13 and TRBJ2-5): AAGVIQSPRHLIKEKRETATLKCYPIPRHDTVYWYQQGPGQDPQFLISFYEKMQSDKGSIPDRFSAQQFSDYHSELNMSSLELGDSALYFCASREITGQETQYFGPGTRLLVL.

The chain is built from TRBV11-2 and TRBJ1-2, with 9 bases aligning to TRBD1. The CDR3 runs to 16 residues. V was pared by 4 bases and J by 7 bases, with 13 bases of the junction left unmatched. CDR1 and CDR2 (germline): SGHAT, FQNNGV. The CDR3 region is CASSSHDPTGGSGYTF. The CDR3 DNA is TGTGCCAGCAGCTCACACGATCCGACAGGGGGAAGTGGCTACACCTTC.

This clonotype was counted many times. This chain links TRBV7-3 with TRBJ2-3, with D tentatively TRBD2 (5 bases). There are 15 residues in the CDR3. Germline-derived CDR1 and CDR2 are SGHTA and FQGTGA. The V end lost 1 base, the J end lost 4 bases, and 12 bases lay between the germline ends. The CDR3 reads CASSLMAGLADTQYF. DNA for the CDR3: TGTGCCAGCAGCTTAATGGCAGGACTGGCAGATACGCAGTATTTT.

The rearrangement links TRBV6-1 to TRBJ1-4; a weak D match, TRBD1 (6 bases). V was cut by 6 bases and J by 6 bases, with 20 bases left in between. There are 16 residues in the CDR3. The germline V gene encodes CDR1 MNHNS and CDR2 SASEGT. The chain's CDR3 is CASSRRLQGVDEKLFF. The CDR3, as DNA: TGTGCCAGCAGCCGCCGGCTACAGGGAGTGGATGAAAAACTGTTTTTT.

This clonotype has at least ten counts. The rearrangement uses TRBV4-1 and TRBJ2-1, with D tentatively TRBD2 (6 bases). The CDR3 spans 15 residues. Germline V CDR1 and CDR2: MGHRA, YSYEKL. V lost 5 bases, J lost 5 bases, and 16 bases lay in between. The CDR3 loop is CASSLRTIPDNEQFF. CDR3 nucleotides: TGCGCCAGCAGCTTACGGACTATCCCCGACAATGAGCAGTTCTTC.

Worth noting for this clonotype: This may arise from a read error, as a much more abundant clone is one base away. The genes are TRBV20-1 and TRBJ2-7; 7 bases fit TRBD2. Germline CDR1 and CDR2: DFQATT and SNEGSKA (reference sequence). CDR3 size: 14 residues. Trimming removed 1 base from V and 6 bases from J; junction bases left unmatched: 9. CDR3 sequence (DNA): TGCAGTGCTAGAGCGGGGGACGGGGAGGGCGAGCAGTACTTC. This sequence encodes CSARAGDGEGEQYF.

This clonotype was observed many times. The chain carries TRBV7-2 and TRBJ2-3, with TRBD1 matching over 7 bases. The CDR3 has 17 residues. Germline V gene lookup returns CDR1 SGHTA and CDR2 FQGNSA. The trim removed 4 bases at V and 0 bases at J, leaving 10 bases unmatched. The CDR3 reads CASSSLRGQSSTDTQYF. The CDR3 coding sequence is TGTGCCAGCAGCTCCCTAAGGGGACAGTCTAGCACAGATACGCAGTATTTT.

The table lists this clonotype with a few counts. The chain couples TRBV12-3 or TRBV12-4 to TRBJ1-1; possible D gene TRBD1, 6 bases. The V and J ends lost 6 bases and 6 bases respectively, with 20 bases between them. There are 15 residues in the CDR3. CDR3: CASRLAGRGAAEAFF. The CDR3 nucleotides read TGTGCCAGCAGACTAGCGGGCAGGGGAGCAGCTGAAGCTTTCTTT.

This clonotype was seen only a few times. This chain links TRBV27 with TRBJ2-5; D is possibly TRBD2 (6 bases). CDR1 and CDR2 (germline): MNHEY, SMNVEV (reference sequence). The length of the CDR3 is 17 residues. V dropped 3 bases and J dropped 5 bases, with 22 bases sitting between them. The CDR3 sequence: CASSFSGLLKPEETQYF. The CDR3 DNA reads TGTGCCAGCAGTTTCTCGGGACTCTTGAAACCCGAGGAGACCCAGTACTTC.

In its sample, this clonotype was seen a few times. The chain combines TRBV30 with TRBJ2-1; D may be TRBD1 (6 bases). Germline CDR1 and CDR2: GTSNPN and SVGIG (reference sequence). The CDR3 runs to 17 residues. Trimming took 4 bases from V and 6 from J, leaving 25 bases between them. The CDR3 DNA sequence: TGTGCCTGGATCGGTACAGGGCCTCAGGTTTTCTCCAATGAGCAGTTCTTC. Protein: CAWIGTGPQVFSNEQFF.

The CDR3 region is CASSLDLGGGDQPQHF. DNA for the CDR3: TGTGCCAGCAGCTTAGATCTGGGGGGAGGTGATCAGCCCCAGCATTTT. The chain recombines TRBV11-2 with TRBJ1-5; maybe TRBD1 (5 bases). The CDR3 extends over 16 amino acids. V shed 0 bases and J shed 5 bases, with 14 bases lying between them. Germline V gene data show CDR1 as SGHAT and CDR2 as FQNNGV.

The V call is TRBV5-6, the J call TRBJ2-7; D unresolved. The length of the CDR3 is 15 residues. V was trimmed by 0 bases and J by 3 bases, leaving 13 bases between them. The germline V gene has CDR1 SGHDT and CDR2 YYEEEE. CDR3 DNA sequence: TGTGCCAGCAGCTTGGCCCTAATCGACTTCTACGAGCAGTACTTC. Translated, it gives CASSLALIDFYEQYF.

The table lists this clonotype with many counts. The chain has TRBV29-1 and TRBJ1-1; TRBD1 is a possible D gene (6 bases). V lost 6 bases to trimming and J lost 0 bases, with 14 bases between them. The germline gives CDR1 SQVTM, CDR2 ANQGSEA. The CDR3 extends over 14 amino acids. CDR3 residues: CSVVGQIMNTEAFF. DNA for the CDR3: TGCAGCGTCGTTGGACAGATCATGAACACTGAAGCTTTCTTT.

Concerning this clonotype: A read error may explain this, as a much larger clone is one base away. Because it lacks the conserved phenylalanine or tryptophan at the end, this CDR3 is likely a read error. The V call is TRBV20-1, the J call TRBJ2-3; a weak D match, TRBD1 (6 bases). V lost 0 bases and J 3 bases, leaving 13 bases between the germline ends. Germline-derived CDR1 and CDR2 are DFQATT and SNEGSKA (reference sequence). This CDR3 is 15 amino acids long. CDR3 nucleotide sequence: TGCAGTGCTAGAGATCAGGCAGGGGAGACAGATACGCAGTATCTT. Residues: CSARDQAGETDTQYL.

Many counts were recorded for this clonotype. This chain joins TRBV13 and TRBJ2-2, with 7 nucleotides matching TRBD1. Per germline, CDR1 PRHDT and CDR2 FYEKMQ (reference sequence). The V gene end was trimmed by 4 bases and the J gene end by 4 bases; junction bases not matched to a gene: 3. The CDR3 contains 14 residues. CDR3 residues: CASSSNRGTGELFF. DNA for the CDR3: TGTGCCAGCAGCTCAAACAGGGGCACCGGGGAGCTGTTTTTT. Full variable domain (rest looked up from reference TRBV13 and TRBJ2-2): AAGVIQSPRHLIKEKRETATLKCYPIPRHDTVYWYQQGPGQDPQFLISFYEKMQSDKGSIPDRFSAQQFSDYHSELNMSSLELGDSALYFCASSSNRGTGELFFGEGSRLTVL.

The chain has TRBV10-3 and TRBJ2-1; 10 nucleotides agree with TRBD2. Germline CDR1 reads ENHRY; CDR2 reads SYGVKD. The length of the CDR3 is 16 residues. V gave up 5 bases and J gave up 1 base; unmatched junction bases: 5. The CDR3 DNA is TGTGCCATCAGTTCTAAGCGGGAGGGGTCCTACAATGAGCAGTTCTTC. Protein product: CAISSKREGSYNEQFF.

Comments on this clonotype: This could be a read error, since a much larger clone is one nucleotide away. The chain joins TRBV7-9 to TRBJ2-5; 7 nucleotides agree with TRBD2. The closer fit of TRBJ2-1 to the DNA end suggests the J call may be wrong. Germline V gene sequence: CDR1 SEHNR, CDR2 FQNEAQ (reference sequence). This CDR3 is built from 14 residues. The CDR3 region is CASSLSSGQETQFF. CDR3 nucleotide sequence: TGTGCCAGCAGCTTATCTAGCGGACAAGAGACCCAGTTCTTC.

This clonotype occurred a few times. This sequence joins TRBV20-1 and TRBJ1-4; a possible D gene is TRBD1 (6 bases). With 3 bases removed from V and 4 bases from J, the gap between germline ends came to 21 bases. Germline V CDR1 and CDR2: DFQATT, SNEGSKA (reference sequence). The CDR3 is 17 amino acids. CDR3 sequence: CSASPRQARTHNEKLFF. In nucleotides, the CDR3 is TGCAGTGCTAGTCCGAGACAGGCCCGAACCCATAATGAAAAACTGTTTTTT.

This clonotype was counted many times. The chain joins TRBV18 to TRBJ2-7; TRBD2 matches at 14 bases. Looked up from germline, CDR1 is KGHSH and CDR2 is LQKENI. With V trimmed by 6 bases and J by 6 bases, 7 bases remained unmatched. The CDR3 sequence is 15 residues long. Written as DNA, the CDR3 is TGTGCCAGCTCTCCGACTAGCGGGAGGGCCAGCGAGCAGTACTTC. This gives the protein CASSPTSGRASEQYF. The full variable domain, completed using reference TRBV18 and TRBJ2-7, is NAGVMQNPRHLVRRRGQEARLRCSPMKGHSHVYWYRQLPEEGLKFMVYLQKENIIDESGMPKERFSAEFPKEGPSILRIQQVVRGDSAAYFCASSPTSGRASEQYFGPGTRLTVT.

The table lists this clonotype with many counts. The rearrangement uses TRBV10-3 and TRBJ2-7, with TRBD1 identical over 9 bases. The CDR3 consists of 13 residues. The ends lost 10 bases at V and 6 bases at J; junction bases unmatched: 10. Germline CDR1 reads ENHRY; CDR2 reads SYGVKD. This CDR3 reads CASWGTGLTEQYF. CDR3 coding DNA: TGTGCCAGCTGGGGGACAGGGTTGACCGAGCAGTACTTC.

This clonotype was recorded a few times. Just one base apart from a much larger clone, this may be a read error. The J gene is TRBJ2-5, the V gene TRBV11-2, with D possibly being TRBD1 (6 bases). This CDR3 has 17 amino acids. Per germline, CDR1 SGHAT and CDR2 FQNNGV. The CDR3 is CASSLDQSGALEETQHF. In DNA, the CDR3 is TGTGCCAGCAGCTTAGATCAGTCAGGGGCGCTGGAAGAGACCCAGCACTTC.

This clonotype showed up just a few times. The chain couples TRBV28 to TRBJ2-2, with 10 bases aligning to TRBD2. V was clipped by 4 bases and J by 4 bases; unmatched bases: 3. This CDR3 has 15 amino acids. CDR1 is MDHEN, CDR2 SYDVKM, per germline. CDR3 DNA sequence: TGTGCCAGCAGTTCTAGCGGGAGTAGCACCGGGGAGCTGTTTTTT. It codes for CASSSSGSSTGELFF.